This T cell receptor beta chain was sequenced during a study of shared clonotypes between healthy human individuals. At deep level, the assay was performed. The table came from immunoSEQ multiplex PCR; TCRdb's copy has only in-frame clones and leaves some out. The table includes 900,000 to 1,200,000 clones, 75% to 80% detected once. Germline V lookup: CDR1 SGHRS, CDR2 YFSETQ. Trimming cost V 4 bases and J 7 bases, with 11 bases left between them. CDR3 size: 12 residues. V and J are TRBV5-1 and TRBJ1-1; maybe TRBD1 (5 bases). The clonotype originates from a man aged 18 to 29 in good health. Some clones in this sample may be carry-over from other donors' samples. The sequenced sample was memory CD4+ T cells from PBMCs. Sample subset: CD45RA-negative fraction. The CDR3 DNA is TGCGCCAGCAGCATCGGGGGGTTTGAAGCTTTCTTT. Translation: CASSIGGFEAFF.